The rows below give T cell receptor beta chains drawn from one sample of a study of cytomegalovirus exposure and HLA in healthy donors. Assay: immunoSEQ multiplex PCR; the TCRdb copy retains only in-frame clones and omits some. The repertoire holds about 110,000 clones, 78% seen once, with 1% to 1.5% in the top ten. Source material: PBMCs. These receptors all stem from a woman under 40 in good health and CMV-seronegative. CDR3s include the opening cysteine and the closing phenylalanine or tryptophan. The D gene is left open where the match is weak. Some rows have no size entry. The others give once, few or many, or a class for an expanded clone.

V	J	D	size	CDR3	DNA
TRBV4-1	TRBJ1-2	.	.	CASSQVGGNYGYTF	TGCGCCAGCAGCCAAGTTGGCGGTAACTATGGCTACACCTTC
TRBV6-5	TRBJ1-1	TRBD1	once	CASSYSWGQGHTEAFF	TGTGCCAGCAGTTACTCATGGGGACAGGGGCACACTGAAGCTTTCTTT
TRBV19	TRBJ1-5	TRBD1	.	CASRKGTGGPVLPQHF	TGTGCCAGTAGAAAGGGGACAGGGGGTCCCGTCCTGCCCCAGCATTTT
TRBV28	TRBJ2-3	.	.	CASSHRPRGTSTDTQYF	TGTGCCAGCAGTCACAGACCTAGGGGAACTAGCACAGATACGCAGTATTTT
TRBV25-1	TRBJ2-1	TRBD1	.	CASTGQGAYNEQFF	TGTGCCAGCACTGGACAGGGGGCTTATAATGAGCAGTTCTTC
TRBV29-1	TRBJ1-1	TRBD1	.	CSGKDRGPNTEAFF	TGCAGCGGGAAGGACAGGGGACCGAACACTGAAGCTTTCTTT
TRBV4-1	TRBJ2-7	TRBD1	.	CASSQDPAQGMYEQYF	TGCGCCAGCAGCCAAGATCCGGCACAGGGGATGTACGAGCAGTACTTC
TRBV5-1	TRBJ1-5	.	.	CASSFVRGRHGNQPQHF	TGCGCCAGCAGCTTTGTACGAGGCCGCCATGGCAATCAGCCCCAGCATTTT
TRBV12-2	TRBJ2-5	.	.	CASRLARREGRRETQYF	TGTGCAAGTCGCTTAGCGCGGCGGGAGGGCCGTAGAGAGACCCAGTACTTC
TRBV6-1	TRBJ2-7	TRBD1	.	CASSEEDRGRKYF	TGTGCCAGCAGTGAAGAGGACAGGGGAAGAAAGTACTTC
TRBV16	TRBJ2-7	TRBD2	.	CASSQYWTSETYEQYF	TGTGCCAGCAGCCAATATTGGACTAGCGAGACCTACGAGCAGTACTTC
TRBV6-6	TRBJ2-7	TRBD1	.	CASTGQGTEQYF	TGTGCCAGCACGGGACAGGGGACCGAGCAGTACTTC
TRBV29-1	TRBJ1-2	.	.	CSAILQGFGYGYTF	TGCAGCGCTATACTTCAGGGATTCGGCTATGGCTACACCTTC
TRBV28	TRBJ2-1	TRBD2	.	CASRPGLAVIAINEQFF	TGTGCCAGCAGGCCGGGACTAGCTGTTATAGCTATCAATGAGCAGTTCTTC
TRBV28	TRBJ2-7	.	.	CASSSEYEQYF	TGTGCCAGCAGTAGCGAGTACGAGCAGTACTTC
TRBV4-2	TRBJ2-3	.	.	CASSPRALKTQYF	TGTGCCAGCAGCCCGAGGGCCCTTAAGACGCAGTATTTT
TRBV28	TRBJ2-6	.	.	CAIRGGGVETGANVLTF	TGTGCTATCCGGGGTGGCGGAGTAGAGACTGGGGCCAACGTCCTGACTTTC
TRBV15	TRBJ2-1	.	once	CATSRDGGFGEQFF	TGTGCCACCAGCAGAGATGGGGGGTTCGGGGAGCAGTTCTTC
TRBV6-6	TRBJ2-5	.	.	CASSYGSGEETQYF	TGTGCCAGCAGTTACGGGTCAGGGGAGGAGACCCAGTACTTC
TRBV6-4	TRBJ2-3	.	few	CASSVGGEDGTQYF	TGTGCCAGCAGTGTTGGCGGGGAGGATGGTACGCAGTATTTT
TRBV10-3	TRBJ2-7	.	.	CAISEFSAYEQYF	TGTGCCATCAGTGAGTTTAGCGCCTACGAGCAGTACTTC
TRBV10-2	TRBJ2-6	.	.	CASSYLNSGANVLTF	TGCGCCAGCAGCTATCTAAACTCTGGGGCCAACGTCCTGACTTTC
TRBV29-1	TRBJ2-1	TRBD2	.	CSARGLAVNEQFF	TGCAGCGCCCGGGGACTAGCGGTCAATGAGCAGTTCTTC
TRBV5-1	TRBJ1-6	.	.	CASSPAGGNSPLHF	TGCGCCAGCAGCCCGGCAGGTGGGAATTCACCCCTCCACTTT
TRBV11-2	TRBJ1-4	.	.	CASSGPTEKLFF	TGTGCCAGCAGCGGGCCGACAGAAAAACTGTTTTTT
TRBV7-2	TRBJ2-7	TRBD1	.	CASSLGTGGLYDEQYF	TGTGCCAGCAGCTTAGGTACAGGGGGCTTATACGACGAGCAGTACTTC
TRBV13	TRBJ2-7	.	few	CASSSGGYEQYF	TGTGCCAGCAGCTCCGGGGGCTACGAGCAGTACTTC
TRBV6-1	TRBJ2-5	.	.	CASSADSLEETQYF	TGTGCCAGCAGTGCGGACAGTCTAGAAGAGACCCAGTACTTC
TRBV7-9	TRBJ1-1	TRBD1	.	CASSLPGTGGRAFF	TGTGCCAGCAGCTTACCCGGGACAGGGGGCAGGGCTTTCTTT
TRBV29-1	TRBJ1-1	.	.	CSVAYRVDTEAFF	TGCAGCGTCGCCTACAGGGTTGACACTGAAGCTTTCTTT
TRBV30	TRBJ2-1	.	.	CAWSVVAVYNEQFF	TGTGCCTGGAGTGTTGTTGCGGTTTACAATGAGCAGTTCTTC
TRBV13	TRBJ2-1	.	.	CASSASEGNEQFF	TGTGCCAGCAGCGCTAGCGAGGGTAATGAGCAGTTCTTC
TRBV11-2	TRBJ2-3	.	.	CASSPPGLSDTQYF	TGTGCCAGCAGCCCGCCGGGACTTTCAGATACGCAGTATTTT
TRBV9	TRBJ1-3	.	.	CASSGDRLSGNTIYF	TGTGCCAGCAGCGGAGACAGGCTCTCTGGAAACACCATATATTTT
TRBV7-9	TRBJ1-4	.	.	CASSSSRYGANEKLFF	TGTGCCAGCAGCTCCTCCCGATACGGGGCTAATGAAAAACTGTTTTTT
TRBV27	TRBJ2-2	TRBD1	.	CASSTGQGGTGELFF	TGTGCCAGCAGCACCGGACAGGGGGGTACCGGGGAGCTGTTTTTT
TRBV11-2	TRBJ1-4	.	.	CASIKGAGGTPNEKLFF	TGTGCCAGCATCAAAGGGGCGGGGGGGACACCCAATGAAAAACTGTTTTTT
TRBV5-5	TRBJ1-2	.	.	CASSFGSNYGYTF	TGTGCCAGCAGCTTTGGCAGTAACTATGGCTACACCTTC
TRBV5-6	TRBJ2-3	TRBD1	.	CATNYRTGGSTDTQYF	TGTGCCACCAACTACCGGACAGGGGGAAGCACAGATACGCAGTATTTT
TRBV7-9	TRBJ2-4	TRBD2	.	CASSLGGWSGSNYIQYF	TGTGCCAGCAGCTTAGGGGGCTGGAGCGGGAGTAACTACATTCAGTACTTC
TRBV28	TRBJ1-2	TRBD1	.	CASSTRDSYGYTF	TGTGCCAGCAGTACTCGGGACAGCTATGGCTACACCTTC
TRBV27	TRBJ2-7	TRBD2	few	CASSLRLAKPYEQYF	TGTGCCAGCAGTTTACGACTAGCGAAACCTTACGAGCAGTACTTC
TRBV7-2	TRBJ2-7	.	.	CASSRTAGSDYEQYF	TGTGCCAGCAGCCGTACGGCAGGGTCGGACTACGAGCAGTACTTC
TRBV25-1	TRBJ2-2	.	few	CASSEGAANTGELFF	TGTGCCAGCAGTGAGGGGGCAGCGAACACCGGGGAGCTGTTTTTT
TRBV13	TRBJ2-7	.	.	CASSSTGDTTYEQYF	TGTGCCAGCAGCTCCACCGGGGACACTACCTACGAGCAGTACTTC
TRBV7-8	TRBJ2-1	TRBD2	.	CASSIGLAGGPFYEQFF	TGTGCCAGCAGCATTGGACTAGCGGGGGGGCCTTTCTATGAGCAGTTCTTC
TRBV2	TRBJ1-6	.	.	CASSEEQGYNSPLHF	TGTGCCAGCAGTGAAGAACAGGGTTATAATTCACCCCTCCACTTT
TRBV7-6	TRBJ2-1	.	.	CASSRAPSSYNEQFF	TGTGCCAGCAGCCGAGCGCCTAGCTCCTACAATGAGCAGTTCTTC
TRBV19	TRBJ1-1	TRBD1	.	CASSSEWTGLNTEAFF	TGTGCCAGTAGTTCAGAATGGACAGGGCTGAACACTGAAGCTTTCTTT
TRBV7-2	TRBJ1-5	.	.	CASQGPSNQPQHF	TGTGCCAGCCAGGGGCCCTCCAATCAGCCCCAGCATTTT
TRBV7-6	TRBJ1-3	.	.	CASSLGPWSSGNTIYF	TGTGCCAGCAGCTTAGGACCCTGGAGCTCTGGAAACACCATATATTTT
TRBV6-6	TRBJ2-7	TRBD2	.	CASKQAGDLYEQYF	TGTGCCAGCAAGCAAGCGGGGGACCTCTACGAGCAGTACTTC
TRBV7-9	TRBJ2-7	.	.	CASTPGGGEQYF	TGTGCCAGCACCCCCGGTGGCGGAGAGCAGTACTTC
TRBV10-3	TRBJ1-4	.	.	CAIGQSVSTNEKLFF	TGTGCCATCGGACAGTCGGTCTCAACTAATGAAAAACTGTTTTTT